A selection of T cell receptor beta chains follows, all from one sample in a study of Ad26.COV2.S vaccination and SARS-CoV-2 variants. The method was immunoSEQ multiplex PCR; TCRdb's version includes in-frame clones alone and lacks a portion of them. The sample consists of 350,000 to 500,000 clones, 80% to 90% of them appearing once. Material: peripheral blood, obtained in a trial of Ad26.COV2.S vaccine versus placebo. These TCRs come from a person aged 18-60 years who received the Ad26.COV2.S COVID-19 vaccine or a placebo. The CDR3 runs from the conserved cysteine through the conserved F or W. Each record gives: J gene, V gene, clone size, D gene, CDR3 DNA, CDR3 protein. A D gene is named only where the DNA matches it firmly. Size values are once, few and many counts, or a class for expanded clones, and some rows have none.

TRBJ2-2 | TRBV27 | NA | NA | TGTGCCAGCTCTAGCGACTTGAACACCGGGGAGCTGTTTTTT | CASSSDLNTGELFF
TRBJ2-1 | TRBV4-3 | NA | NA | TGCGCCAGCAGCCAGCCCCCCGGTTGGGGGCAACGCGCATACAATGAGCAGTTCTTC | CASSQPPGWGQRAYNEQFF
TRBJ2-5 | TRBV9 | NA | NA | TGTGCCAGCAGCGTAGCTTGGGACCAAGAGACCCAGTACTTC | CASSVAWDQETQYF
TRBJ2-3 | TRBV24-1 | NA | NA | TGTGCCACCAGTGATCCCGGAGAGGGGGAATATACGCAGTATTTT | CATSDPGEGEYTQYF
TRBJ2-7 | TRBV5-8 | NA | TRBD2 | TGTGCCAGCAAGGGGACTAGGGCCGAGCAGTACTTC | CASKGTRAEQYF
TRBJ1-2 | TRBV7-9 | NA | NA | TGTGCCAGCAGCTTTTCCGGGCTCCCCGGCTATGGCTACACCTTC | CASSFSGLPGYGYTF
TRBJ2-2 | TRBV6-6 | NA | NA | TGTGCCAGCAGTTCTTCCCACGACACCGGGGAGCTGTTTTTT | CASSSSHDTGELFF
TRBJ2-2 | TRBV6-1 | NA | NA | TGTGCCAGCAGTGAAGCTTTACGGCACACCGGGGAGCTGTTTTTT | CASSEALRHTGELFF
TRBJ2-5 | TRBV6-6 | NA | TRBD1 | TGTGCCAGCAGCCCAACAGGGGAAGAGACCCAGTACTTC | CASSPTGEETQYF
TRBJ1-1 | TRBV15 | NA | NA | TGTGCCACCAGCGGGACCCAGGAGAACACTGAAGCTTTCTTT | CATSGTQENTEAFF
TRBJ2-5 | TRBV4-3 | NA | TRBD2 | TGCGCCAGCAGCCAACACCGGACTAGCGGGGCTTGGGAGACCCAGTACTTC | CASSQHRTSGAWETQYF
TRBJ1-1 | TRBV5-1 | NA | NA | TGCGCCAGCAGCTTGGAGGCGTTGGGGGACACTGAAGCTTTCTTT | CASSLEALGDTEAFF
TRBJ1-2 | TRBV27 | NA | NA | TGTGCCAGCAGTCCTCGGGGCTCGACCCTCTATGGCTACACCTTC | CASSPRGSTLYGYTF
TRBJ1-5 | TRBV7-9 | NA | TRBD1 | TGTGCCAGCAGTGATTCGGGACAGGGCAATCAGCCCCAGCATTTT | CASSDSGQGNQPQHF
TRBJ2-3 | TRBV7-3 | NA | NA | TGTGCCAGCAGCTTATCGAGGGATAGCACAGATACGCAGTATTTT | CASSLSRDSTDTQYF
TRBJ1-4 | TRBV7-9 | NA | NA | TGTGCCAGCAGCGTTACAGTGACTAATGAAAAACTGTTTTTT | CASSVTVTNEKLFF
TRBJ2-1 | TRBV27 | NA | TRBD2 | TGTGCCAGCAGTTTTTGGGCGCGACTAGCGGGAGTGGATGAGCAGTTCTTC | CASSFWARLAGVDEQFF
TRBJ2-1 | TRBV9 | NA | NA | TGTGCCAGCAGCACCCGACTAGGGGGCTACAATGAGCAGTTCTTC | CASSTRLGGYNEQFF
TRBJ2-3 | TRBV7-2 | NA | TRBD2 | TGTGCCAGCAGCTTCAGCCTAGCGGGAGGGAACACAGATACGCAGTATTTT | CASSFSLAGGNTDTQYF
TRBJ2-5 | TRBV7-2 | NA | TRBD2 | TGTGCCAGCAGCTTAGAGGCTAGCGGGAATCAGTACTTC | CASSLEASGNQYF
TRBJ1-3 | TRBV21-1 | NA | NA | TGTGCCAGCAGCAAAGGGTTGGAGGGAAGGTCCTCTGGAAACACCATATATTTT | CASSKGLEGRSSGNTIYF
TRBJ2-1 | TRBV11-3 | NA | TRBD2 | TGTGCCAGCAGCCGGACTAGCGGAAACAATGAGCAGTTCTTC | CASSRTSGNNEQFF
TRBJ1-4 | TRBV7-2 | once | NA | TGTGCCAGCAGCTCCCAAGTGGGAGATGAAAAACTGTTTTTT | CASSSQVGDEKLFF
TRBJ2-1 | TRBV5-1 | NA | TRBD2 | TGCGCCAGCAGCCTTGGACTAGCTGGGGCCTACAATGAGCAGTTCTTC | CASSLGLAGAYNEQFF
TRBJ2-3 | TRBV18 | NA | NA | TGTGCCAGCTCACCACCCGGGACAGATACGCAGTATTTT | CASSPPGTDTQYF
TRBJ2-7 | TRBV3-1/TRBV3-2 | NA | TRBD1 | TGTGCCAGCAGCCCCCTCGACAGGGGAGGCTACGAGCAGTACTTC | CASSPLDRGGYEQYF
TRBJ1-6 | TRBV23-1 | few | TRBD1 | TGCGCCAGCAGTCTCCCGACAGGGGTGAATTCACCCCTCCACTTT | CASSLPTGVNSPLHF
TRBJ1-6 | TRBV6-5 | NA | NA | TGTGCCAGCAGCAATACAGGGATAAGTTATTCACCCCTCCACTTT | CASSNTGISYSPLHF
TRBJ2-2 | TRBV4-1 | NA | TRBD2 | TGCGCCAGCAGCCAAGATCGGTCGCGACTAGCGGGACGGTATGGCGGGGAGCTGTTTTTT | CASSQDRSRLAGRYGGELFF
TRBJ1-1 | TRBV13 | NA | TRBD1 | TGTGCCAGCAGCCCAGAGGGGACAGGGGGCGTTAGGGCTGAAGCTTTCTTT | CASSPEGTGGVRAEAFF
TRBJ1-4 | TRBV19 | NA | NA | TGTGCCAGCCGCGGACAGATTAATGAAAAACTGTTTTTT | CASRGQINEKLFF
TRBJ1-1 | TRBV29-1 | NA | TRBD1 | TGCAGCGCCACGGAGACAGGGGGGGTCACTGAAGCTTTCTTT | CSATETGGVTEAFF
TRBJ2-1 | TRBV7-2 | NA | TRBD2 | TGTGCCAGCAGCTTAGAGCCTAGCGGTTCCTACAATGAGCAGTTCTTC | CASSLEPSGSYNEQFF
TRBJ1-5 | TRBV7-8 | NA | NA | TGTGCCAGCAGCGCCAGGGACATATATAGCAATCAGCCCCAGCATTTT | CASSARDIYSNQPQHF
TRBJ2-1 | TRBV7-9 | NA | NA | TGTGCCAGCAGCCATCGTCCCGGGGCCCGGGCCTACAATGAGCAGTTCTTC | CASSHRPGARAYNEQFF
TRBJ1-6 | TRBV6-5 | NA | TRBD1 | TGTGCCAGCAGTCCACGACAGGGTTCACCCCTCCACTTT | CASSPRQGSPLHF
TRBJ1-5 | TRBV5-6 | NA | NA | TGTGCCAGCAGCCATTCCTGGGGCCGGAATCAGCCCCAGCATTTT | CASSHSWGRNQPQHF
TRBJ1-6 | TRBV19 | NA | NA | TGTGCCAGTAGTATGGATCTACACGGCCCCAATTCACCCCTCCACTTT | CASSMDLHGPNSPLHF
TRBJ1-1 | TRBV5-1 | NA | NA | TGCGCCAGCAGCTTGAGAGCCAACACTGAAGCTTTCTTT | CASSLRANTEAFF
TRBJ1-2 | TRBV19 | NA | NA | TGTGCCAGTAGTCTCTGGACAGAACACTCCTTAGCTAACTATGGCTACACCTTC | CASSLWTEHSLANYGYTF
TRBJ1-5 | TRBV6-6 | NA | NA | TGTGCCAGCGCCCGCCCGGGCGGCCCTCAGCCCCAGCATTTT | CASARPGGPQPQHF
TRBJ2-7 | TRBV19 | NA | NA | TGTGCCAGTAGTATAGACAGAGATTACGAGCAGTACTTC | CASSIDRDYEQYF
TRBJ1-2 | TRBV19 | NA | NA | TGTGCCAGTACTCCCCCTAACGGTCGACCCCCCTATGGCTACACCTTC | CASTPPNGRPPYGYTF
TRBJ1-6 | TRBV7-6 | NA | NA | TGTGCCAGCAGCTTAGGGGGAGGTTATAATTCACCCCTCCACTTT | CASSLGGGYNSPLHF
TRBJ1-2 | TRBV20-1 | many | NA | TGCAGTGCTGTGGAGGGCTATGGCTACACCTTC | CSAVEGYGYTF
TRBJ2-3 | TRBV4-2 | once | NA | TGTGCCAGCAGCCAGGATACCCTAGCGAGACCCACAGATACGCAGTATTTT | CASSQDTLARPTDTQYF
TRBJ1-5 | TRBV12-3/TRBV12-4 | once | NA | TGTGCCAGCAGTCCCACATTAGACCAGCCCCAGCATTTT | CASSPTLDQPQHF